This T cell receptor (beta chain) was found in a study of T-cell memory formation after mild COVID-19. Points from the study as a whole: Among clones peaking at day 37 in the second wave, SARS-CoV-2 specificity remained unconfirmed. Contracting CD4+ clones were located mainly in CM and EM, and CD8+ clones in EMRA.

This clonotype was counted a few times. Its antigen remains unidentified. 5'RACE with constant-segment primers built TCRalpha and TCRbeta cDNA libraries with UMIs. TCRdb re-called the 5' RACE reads with MiXCR, one entry per CDR3 protein. The sample holds 75,000 to 90,000 distinct CDR3 sequences, roughly 13% seen once. CDR3 length equals 16 residues. The germline V gene has CDR1 LNHNV and CDR2 YYDKDF (reference sequence). V dropped 8 bases and J dropped 9; count of bases not matched to a gene: 17. The rearrangement joins TRBV15 to TRBJ2-1; 9 nucleotides line up with TRBD2. Sequencing used PBMCs or a T cell subset sorted from them (not recorded which). The receptor's source is an adult woman who had mild COVID-19 (a few samples of this study predate the infection). Cell type and time point are not known. CDR3 in amino acids: CATAASGKGMFSEQFF. In DNA form, the CDR3 reads TGTGCCACCGCGGCTAGCGGGAAGGGGATGTTCAGTGAGCAGTTCTTC.